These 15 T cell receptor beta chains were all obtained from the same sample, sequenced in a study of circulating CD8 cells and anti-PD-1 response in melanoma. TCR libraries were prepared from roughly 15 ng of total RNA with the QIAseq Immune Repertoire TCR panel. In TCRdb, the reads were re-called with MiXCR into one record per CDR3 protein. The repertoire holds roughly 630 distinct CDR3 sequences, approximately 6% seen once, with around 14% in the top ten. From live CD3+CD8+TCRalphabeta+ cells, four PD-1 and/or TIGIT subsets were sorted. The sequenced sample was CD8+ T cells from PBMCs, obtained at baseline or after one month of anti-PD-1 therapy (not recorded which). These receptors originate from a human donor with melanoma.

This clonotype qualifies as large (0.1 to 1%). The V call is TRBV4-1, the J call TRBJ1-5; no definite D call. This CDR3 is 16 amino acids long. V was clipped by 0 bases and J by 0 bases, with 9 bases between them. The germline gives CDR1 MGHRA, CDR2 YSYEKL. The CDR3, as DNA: TGCGCCAGCAGCCAAGAGTCCCCAGATAGCAATCAGCCCCAGCATTTT. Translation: CASSQESPDSNQPQHF.

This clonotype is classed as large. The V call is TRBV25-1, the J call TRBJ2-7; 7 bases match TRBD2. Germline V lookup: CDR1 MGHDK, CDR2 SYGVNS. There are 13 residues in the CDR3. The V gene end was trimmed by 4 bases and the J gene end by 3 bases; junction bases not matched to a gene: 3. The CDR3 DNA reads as TGTGCCAGCAGTGGGGGGGGAGGCTACGAGCAGTACTTC. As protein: CASSGGGGYEQYF.

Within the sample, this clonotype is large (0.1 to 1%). The CDR3 nucleotides are TGTGCCACCAGTGATTTACCTCTGGTTAACGCGAACACCGGGGAGCTGTTTTTT. Its protein is CATSDLPLVNANTGELFF. This rearrangement joins TRBV24-1 to TRBJ2-2, with D uncertain. Germline V gene lookup returns CDR1 KGHDR and CDR2 SFDVKD. V lost 1 base to trimming and J lost 0 bases, with 14 bases between them. The CDR3 totals 18 residues.

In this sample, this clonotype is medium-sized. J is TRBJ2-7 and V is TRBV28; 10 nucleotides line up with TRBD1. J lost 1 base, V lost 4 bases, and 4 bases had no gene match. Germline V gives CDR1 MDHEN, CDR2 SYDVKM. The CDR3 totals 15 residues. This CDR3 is CASSSDRGRSYEQYF. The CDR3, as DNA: TGTGCCAGCAGTTCCGACAGGGGGCGGTCCTACGAGCAGTACTTC.

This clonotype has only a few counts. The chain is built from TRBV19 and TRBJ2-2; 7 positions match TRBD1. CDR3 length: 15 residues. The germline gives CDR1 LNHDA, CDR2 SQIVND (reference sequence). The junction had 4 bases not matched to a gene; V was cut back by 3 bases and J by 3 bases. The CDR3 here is CASSIKGADTGELFF. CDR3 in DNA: TGTGCCAGTAGTATTAAGGGGGCGGACACCGGGGAGCTGTTTTTT.

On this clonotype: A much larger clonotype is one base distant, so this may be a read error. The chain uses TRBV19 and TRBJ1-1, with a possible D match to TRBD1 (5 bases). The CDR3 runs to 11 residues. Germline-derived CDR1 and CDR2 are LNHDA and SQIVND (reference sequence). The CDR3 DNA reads TGTGGAACAGGAGATTGGACTGAAGCTTCCTTT. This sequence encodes CGTGDWTEASF.

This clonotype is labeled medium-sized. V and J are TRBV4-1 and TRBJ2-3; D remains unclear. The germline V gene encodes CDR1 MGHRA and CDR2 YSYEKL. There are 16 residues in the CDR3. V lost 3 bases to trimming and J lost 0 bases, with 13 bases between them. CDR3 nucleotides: TGCGCCAGCAGCCAGAGAAGTACTTTGAGCACAGATACGCAGTATTTT. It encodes CASSQRSTLSTDTQYF.

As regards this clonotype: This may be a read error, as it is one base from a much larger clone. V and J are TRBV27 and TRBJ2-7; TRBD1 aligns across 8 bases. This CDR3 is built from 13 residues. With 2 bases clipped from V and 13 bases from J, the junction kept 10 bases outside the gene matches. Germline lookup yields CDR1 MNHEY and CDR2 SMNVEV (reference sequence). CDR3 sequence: CASSLGRGQGHYF. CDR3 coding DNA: TGTGCCAGCAGTTTAGGCAGGGGGCAAGGGCACTACTTC.

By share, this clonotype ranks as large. The CDR3 loop is CASSTPRGGPNTGELFF. Here the CDR3 DNA reads TGTGCCAGCAGCACCCCGCGTGGGGGGCCGAACACCGGGGAGCTGTTTTTT. The chain is built from TRBV27 and TRBJ2-2, with D perhaps given as TRBD1 or TRBD2 (6 bases each). The germline V and J ends were trimmed by 6 bases and 0 bases, with 17 bases remaining between them. The germline gives CDR1 MNHEY, CDR2 SMNVEV (reference sequence). The length of the CDR3 is 17 residues.

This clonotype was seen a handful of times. As DNA, the CDR3 is TGCAGTGCTTCGTATCCGGGCTCGGGGTCCTACGAGCAGTACTTC. Translated, it gives CSASYPGSGSYEQYF. V usage is TRBV20-1 and J usage is TRBJ2-7; D might be TRBD2 (5 bases). V was clipped by 5 bases and J by 1 base, with 18 bases between them. The CDR3 has 15 amino acids. CDR1 is DFQATT and CDR2 is SNEGSKA in the germline V gene (reference sequence).

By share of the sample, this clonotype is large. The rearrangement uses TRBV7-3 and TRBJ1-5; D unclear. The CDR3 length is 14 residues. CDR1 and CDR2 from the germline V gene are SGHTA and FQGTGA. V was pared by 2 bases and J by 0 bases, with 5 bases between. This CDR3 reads CASSLGDSNQPQHF. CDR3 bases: TGTGCCAGCAGCTTAGGGGATAGCAATCAGCCCCAGCATTTT.

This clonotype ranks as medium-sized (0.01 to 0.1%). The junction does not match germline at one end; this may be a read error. The CDR3 region has the DNA TGTGCCTGCAGCCTGACTAGCGGGGCATGGACAGATACGCAGTATTTT. Amino acid sequence: CACSLTSGAWTDTQYF. The chain joins TRBV5-4 to TRBJ2-3; 11 nucleotides agree with TRBD2. In germline, CDR1 is SGHNT, CDR2 YYREEE (reference sequence). The CDR3 consists of 16 residues.

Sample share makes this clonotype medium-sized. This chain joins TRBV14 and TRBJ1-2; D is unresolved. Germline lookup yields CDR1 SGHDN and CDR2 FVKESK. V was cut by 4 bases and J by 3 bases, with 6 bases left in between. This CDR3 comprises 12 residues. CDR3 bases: TGTGCCAGCAGCCGAGGGTACTATGGCTACACCTTC. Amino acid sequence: CASSRGYYGYTF.

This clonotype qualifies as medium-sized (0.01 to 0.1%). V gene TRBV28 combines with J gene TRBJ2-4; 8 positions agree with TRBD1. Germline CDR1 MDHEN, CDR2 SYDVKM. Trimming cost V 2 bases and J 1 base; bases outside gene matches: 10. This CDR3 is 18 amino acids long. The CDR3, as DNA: TGTGCCAGCAGTTTAGTAGGCGGCAGGGGGCCGGCCAAAAACATTCAGTACTTC. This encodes CASSLVGGRGPAKNIQYF.

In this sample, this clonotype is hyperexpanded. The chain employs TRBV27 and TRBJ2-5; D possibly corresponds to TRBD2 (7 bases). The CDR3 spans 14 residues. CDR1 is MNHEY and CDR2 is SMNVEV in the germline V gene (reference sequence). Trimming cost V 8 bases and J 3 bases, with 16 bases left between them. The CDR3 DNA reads TGTGCCAGCGGGGGGGCTTTCACGGAAGAGACCCAGTACTTC. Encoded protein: CASGGAFTEETQYF.